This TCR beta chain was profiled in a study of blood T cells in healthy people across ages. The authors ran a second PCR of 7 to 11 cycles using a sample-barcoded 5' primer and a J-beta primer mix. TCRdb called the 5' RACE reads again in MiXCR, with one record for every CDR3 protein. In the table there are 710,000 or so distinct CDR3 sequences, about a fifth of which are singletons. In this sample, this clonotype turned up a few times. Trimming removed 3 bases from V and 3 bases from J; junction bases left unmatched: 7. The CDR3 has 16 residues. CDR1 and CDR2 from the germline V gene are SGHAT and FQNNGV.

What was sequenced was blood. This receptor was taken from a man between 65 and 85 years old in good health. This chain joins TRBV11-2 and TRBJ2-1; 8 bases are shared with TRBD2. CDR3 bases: TGTGCCAGCAGCTTTGCCGGGACTAGTGTCTACAATGAGCAGTTCTTC. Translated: CASSFAGTSVYNEQFF.